The next 20 T cell receptor beta chains were all read from a single sample in a study of T cells in Graves' hyperthyroidism and ophthalmopathy. The source material, RNA transcripts, was used to amplify TCR beta CDR3 regions. In the first-round RT-PCR of the TCR CDR3, the HTBI primer set was used. Using its own MiXCR run on the multiplex PCR reads, TCRdb lists one record per CDR3 protein. Of some 620,000 distinct CDR3 sequences detected, 15% to 20% appear once; the ten largest clones hold around 4%. Source material: blood. Every receptor here comes from a woman in her twenties or thirties with Graves' hyperthyroidism.

This clonotype was recorded at least ten times. The genes are TRBV20-1 and TRBJ2-7, with 8 bases aligning to TRBD2. Trimming at V came to 4 bases and at J to 7 bases, leaving 15 bases not matched to a gene. The CDR3 runs to 15 residues. CDR1 is DFQATT, CDR2 SNEGSKA, per germline (reference sequence). CDR3 region: CSATGGDARFGEQYF. CDR3 DNA sequence: TGCAGTGCTACCGGGGGGGATGCGCGTTTTGGGGAGCAGTACTTC.

Only a few counts were recorded for this clonotype. The chain uses TRBV25-1 and TRBJ1-2, with D uncertain. The CDR3 sequence is 12 residues long. Trimming pared 4 bases from V and 8 bases from J, leaving 11 bases between. CDR1 MGHDK and CDR2 SYGVNS come from the germline V gene. CDR3 protein: CASSVPEGGYTF. CDR3 coding DNA: TGTGCCAGCAGTGTCCCAGAAGGGGGCTACACCTTC.

The chain couples TRBV5-1 to TRBJ2-3, with D possibly being TRBD2 (5 bases). Trimming took off 5 bases at V and 6 bases at J, with 13 bases between the two ends. CDR1 and CDR2 (germline): SGHRS, YFSETQ. The CDR3 has 13 amino acids. This chain's CDR3 is CASSLTGEDTQYF. The CDR3, as DNA: TGCGCCAGCAGTTTGACTGGGGAGGATACGCAGTATTTT.

This clonotype has just a few counts. The chain links TRBV7-9 to TRBJ2-7; D remains ambiguous. The V end was cut by 5 bases, the J end by 0 bases, with 14 bases between. Per germline, CDR1 SEHNR and CDR2 FQNEAQ (reference sequence). The CDR3 is made up of 15 amino acids. CDR3 amino acids: CASSPPGESSYEQYF. CDR3 DNA: TGTGCCAGCAGCCCCCCCGGTGAGAGCTCCTACGAGCAGTACTTC.

This clonotype was seen many times. The chain links TRBV18 to TRBJ1-1; D uncertain. Trimming removed 0 bases at V and 1 base at J, with 6 bases between. The CDR3 spans 14 residues. In germline, CDR1 is KGHSH, CDR2 LQKENI. The DNA for the CDR3 is TGTGCCAGCTCACCACCGAAAGCGAACACTGAAGCTTTCTTT. Amino acid sequence: CASSPPKANTEAFF.

This clonotype was seen more than once but under ten times. The V gene is TRBV20-1, the J gene TRBJ2-7; no firm D call. The V gene's germline CDR1 is DFQATT and CDR2 SNEGSKA (reference sequence). V was pared by 0 bases and J by 2 bases, with 8 bases between. The length of the CDR3 is 13 residues. The CDR3 DNA sequence: TGCAGTGCTAGAGATGGACCAACCTACGAGCAGTACTTC. It encodes CSARDGPTYEQYF.

This clonotype was detected many times. The genes are TRBV3-1 and TRBJ2-3; TRBD2 agrees at 8 bases. With 4 bases clipped from V and 0 bases from J, the junction kept 6 bases outside the gene matches. CDR3 length equals 16 residues. The germline V gene encodes CDR1 LGHDT and CDR2 YNNKEL (reference sequence). The CDR3 region has the DNA TGTGCCAGCAGCCCTCATGAGCGGGAGAGCACAGATACGCAGTATTTT. This codes for CASSPHERESTDTQYF.

This clonotype was found a few times. The CDR3 DNA is TGTGCCAGCAGCGGGGGGTACGTGAACACTGAAGCTTTCTTT. Translating it yields CASSGGYVNTEAFF. The genes are TRBV9 and TRBJ1-1; D may be TRBD1 (5 bases). Germline CDR1 reads SGDLS; CDR2 reads YYNGEE. The CDR3 is 14 residues long. Between the trimmed V and J ends, which lost 3 bases and 0 bases, there was a span of 9 bases.

This clonotype was recorded a few times. For the CDR3, the DNA is TGTGCCTCGGGACAGGGGAAAGTCAATGAGCAGTTCTTC. Its translation is CASGQGKVNEQFF. The V gene is TRBV6-1, the J gene TRBJ2-1, with 10 bases that match TRBD1. The CDR3 length is 13 residues. The germline gives CDR1 MNHNS, CDR2 SASEGT. Germline trimming cut 11 bases from V and 6 bases from J; bases unmatched to any gene: 7.

This clonotype was counted many times. The chain carries TRBV15 and TRBJ2-7, with D tentatively TRBD1 (5 bases). This CDR3 has 14 residues. The V gene's germline CDR1 is LNHNV and CDR2 YYDKDF (reference sequence). V lost 1 base and J lost 2, with 9 bases in between. CDR3 protein: CATSRVQATYEQYF. CDR3 coding DNA: TGTGCCACCAGCAGAGTACAGGCCACCTACGAGCAGTACTTC.

In nucleotides, the CDR3 is TGCAGCGTTGCGGCAGGGATCGCCTACAATGAGCAGTACTTC. This encodes CSVAAGIAYNEQYF. This chain uses TRBV29-1 with TRBJ2-1; tentative D call: TRBD1 (5 bases). The DNA end favors TRBJ2-7, so the J call may be wrong. Germline lookup yields CDR1 SQVTM and CDR2 ANQGSEA. The CDR3 covers 14 residues.

The sample holds a few counts of this clonotype. The chain couples TRBV7-8 to TRBJ2-1, with D perhaps TRBD1 or TRBD2 (6 bases each). The V end lost 1 base, the J end lost 13 bases, and 14 bases lay between the germline ends. The germline CDR1 and CDR2 sequences are SGHVS and FQNEAQ. The CDR3 is 13 amino acids. The CDR3 nucleotides read TGTGCCAGCAGCTTAGGCGGGGAAGGGGGACAGTTCTTC. Translation gives CASSLGGEGGQFF.

This clonotype has a handful of counts. The J gene is TRBJ2-3, the V gene TRBV7-3; 7 bases line up with TRBD1. V was clipped by 5 bases and J by 0 bases; unmatched bases: 8. Germline V gene lookup returns CDR1 SGHTA and CDR2 FQGTGA. The CDR3 extends over 16 amino acids. The CDR3 DNA sequence: TGTGCCAGCAGCCCTGGGACAGCCAAAAGCACAGATACGCAGTATTTT. Translation gives CASSPGTAKSTDTQYF. The full variable domain, its missing parts supplied by reference TRBV7-3 and TRBJ2-3, is GAGVSQTPSNKVTEKGKYVELRCDPISGHTALYWYRQSLGQGPEFLIYFQGTGAADDSGLPNDRFFAVRPEGSVSTLKIQRTERGDSAVYLCASSPGTAKSTDTQYFGPGTRLTVL.

This clonotype was counted at least ten times. The chain joins TRBV13 to TRBJ2-7; D gene ambiguous. Germline lookup yields CDR1 PRHDT and CDR2 FYEKMQ (reference sequence). This CDR3 comprises 14 residues. The V gene lost 5 bases and the J gene lost 3 bases, with 14 bases spanning the gap. The CDR3 spells CASSPTWQNYEQYF. DNA of the CDR3: TGTGCCAGCAGCCCCACCTGGCAGAACTACGAGCAGTACTTC. The full variable domain, completed using reference TRBV13 and TRBJ2-7, is AAGVIQSPRHLIKEKRETATLKCYPIPRHDTVYWYQQGPGQDPQFLISFYEKMQSDKGSIPDRFSAQQFSDYHSELNMSSLELGDSALYFCASSPTWQNYEQYFGPGTRLTVT.

The table lists this clonotype with many counts. The chain links TRBV9 to TRBJ2-1, with 7 bases that match TRBD2. The CDR3 is made up of 15 amino acids. Trimming removed 3 bases from V and 1 base from J; junction bases left unmatched: 4. Looked up from germline, CDR1 is SGDLS and CDR2 is YYNGEE. DNA of the CDR3: TGTGCCAGCAGCGAGAGCGGGAATTCCTACAATGAGCAGTTCTTC. Protein product: CASSESGNSYNEQFF.

A few counts support this clonotype. The rearrangement uses TRBV12-3 or TRBV12-4 and TRBJ2-1; 15 positions match TRBD2. The CDR3 consists of 20 residues. The J segment lost 6 bases and the V segment lost 3 bases, leaving 15 bases of the junction unmatched. The CDR3 sequence: CASSFRFDPRTSGRGNEQFF. For the CDR3, the DNA is TGTGCCAGCAGTTTTAGGTTTGATCCCCGGACTAGCGGGAGGGGCAATGAGCAGTTCTTC.

V gene TRBV7-6 combines with J gene TRBJ2-1; TRBD2 agrees at 7 bases. CDR1 is SGHVS, CDR2 FNYEAQ, per germline. V trimming: 0 bases; J trimming: 3 bases; junction bases outside the gene matches: 2. The CDR3 consists of 15 residues. The CDR3 sequence: CASSLASSGYNEQFF. The DNA for the CDR3 is TGTGCCAGCAGCTTAGCGTCTAGCGGCTACAATGAGCAGTTCTTC.

There are a few counts of this clonotype. The chain has TRBV6-1 and TRBJ1-5; D possibly corresponds to TRBD1 (5 bases). V lost 6 bases and J lost 2, with 23 bases in between. The CDR3 has 18 residues. Germline CDR1 is MNHNS and CDR2 is SASEGT. The CDR3 DNA follows: TGTGCCAGCAGCTCCAAGGTAATTGACAGAAGTGGCAATCAGCCCCAGCATTTT. This encodes CASSSKVIDRSGNQPQHF.

J is TRBJ2-1 and V is TRBV6-1; unclear D gene. The CDR3 totals 12 residues. Germline CDR1 is MNHNS and CDR2 is SASEGT. Trimming shortened V by 6 bases and J by 8 bases, and 11 bases separated the two germline ends. The CDR3, as DNA: TGTGCCAGCAGGGACCTAGACGATGAGCAGTTCTTC. Translation: CASRDLDDEQFF.

This clonotype was seen a few times. This rearrangement joins TRBV7-2 to TRBJ2-3; 8 nucleotides match TRBD2. The J segment lost 5 bases and the V segment lost 5 bases, leaving 6 bases of the junction unmatched. Germline V gene data show CDR1 as SGHTA and CDR2 as FQGNSA. CDR3 length: 14 amino acids. The CDR3 nucleotides read TGTGCCAGCAGCATTGACGGGAGGGGAGATACGCAGTATTTT. Its translation: CASSIDGRGDTQYF. The full variable domain, with the rest looked up from reference TRBV7-2 and TRBJ2-3, is GAGVSQSPSNKVTEKGKDVELRCDPISGHTALYWYRQSLGQGLEFLIYFQGNSAPDKSGLPSDRFSAERTGGSVSTLTIQRTQQEDSAVYLCASSIDGRGDTQYFGPGTRLTVL.